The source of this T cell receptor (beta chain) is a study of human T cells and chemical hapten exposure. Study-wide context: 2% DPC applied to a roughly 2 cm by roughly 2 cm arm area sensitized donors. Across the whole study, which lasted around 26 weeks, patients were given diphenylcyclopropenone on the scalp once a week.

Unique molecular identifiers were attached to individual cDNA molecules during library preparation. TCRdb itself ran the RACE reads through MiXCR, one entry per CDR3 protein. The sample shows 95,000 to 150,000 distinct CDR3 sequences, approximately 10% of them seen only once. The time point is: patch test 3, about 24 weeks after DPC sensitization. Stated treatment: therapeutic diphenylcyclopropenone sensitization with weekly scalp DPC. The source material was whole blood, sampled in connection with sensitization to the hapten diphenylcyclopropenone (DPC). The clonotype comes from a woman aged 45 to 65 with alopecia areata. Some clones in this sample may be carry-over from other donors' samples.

In nucleotides, the CDR3 is TGCGCCAGCAGCCACACTAGCGGGAGCTCCTACAATGAGCAGTTCTTC. Translated: CASSHTSGSSYNEQFF. The rearrangement uses TRBV5-1 and TRBJ2-1; 11 nucleotides align to TRBD2. CDR1 is SGHRS, CDR2 YFSETQ, per germline. Trimming at V came to 4 bases and at J to 0 bases, leaving 3 bases not matched to a gene. CDR3 length equals 16 residues.